This T cell receptor (beta chain) was recovered during a study of T cells in Graves' hyperthyroidism and ophthalmopathy. Study details: Peripheral blood was drawn at first diagnosis, prior to all treatment. Whole-study findings and limits: The model identified upcoming ophthalmopathy a median about 6.5 months ahead of onset.

What was amplified from RNA transcripts were TCR beta CDR3 regions. First-round RT-PCR of the TCR CDR3 relied on the HTBI primer set. TCRdb re-called the multiplex PCR reads with MiXCR, one entry per CDR3 protein. Here the sample spans more than 550,000 distinct CDR3 sequences, roughly 17% being singletons. Germline trimming cut 4 bases from V and 9 bases from J; bases unmatched to any gene: 13. This CDR3 has 16 amino acids. Germline V lookup: CDR1 LGHNA, CDR2 YSLEER. The study excluded patients with uncontrolled infection, other autoimmune disease, pregnancy or lactation. Clinical symptoms, serum thyroxine and TRAb, thyroid ultrasound and orbital computed tomography were used for the diagnoses. This clonotype was seen a handful of times. Its antigen is unknown.

This receptor was identified in a man aged 50-59 years with Graves' hyperthyroidism. The genes are TRBV4-3 and TRBJ2-1; 9 bases are shared with TRBD2. The sample comprised blood. DNA of the CDR3: TGCGCCAGCAGCCTACCTCCGGGAGCGGGAGGCGGTGAGCAGTTCTTC. It codes for CASSLPPGAGGGEQFF.